Below, one TCR beta chain is given with its context. Antigen: not known. This sample is part of a study of early T cells in non-severe SARS-CoV-2 infection. The wider study: Sequencing targeted bulk RNA from unsorted whole blood, leaving chains unpaired.

The CDR3 totals 14 residues. Germline V gene lookup returns CDR1 MGHDK and CDR2 SYGVNS. Germline trimming cut 5 bases from V and 5 bases from J; bases unmatched to any gene: 1. Unique molecular identifier tags were affixed to discrete cDNA molecules. TCRdb re-called the 5' RACE reads through MiXCR, storing one row per CDR3 protein. The sample consists of about 77,000 distinct CDR3 sequences, roughly an eighth of them appearing once. Study-wide results and caveats: VDJdb matching, biased toward anti-spike CD8 responses, missed private and CD4 specificities.

This sequence joins TRBV25-1 and TRBJ1-6; TRBD1 matches at 9 bases. The receptor was isolated from an adult who was a healthcare worker with PCR-confirmed SARS-CoV-2 infection or an uninfected control (not recorded which). The donor label of this sample is uncertain. The specimen was whole blood, collected at baseline. The CDR3 DNA follows: TGTGCCAGCAGTTGGGACAGGGATAATTCACCCCTCCACTTT. It specifies CASSWDRDNSPLHF.